This T cell receptor (beta chain) was sequenced during a study of blood T cell repertoires in COVID-19. Study-level background: PBMCs, B-cell-depleted T cells, or T cells provided the cDNA or gDNA that made up the material.

V lost 1 base to trimming and J lost 3 bases, with 13 bases between them. Germline V gives CDR1 SGHAT, CDR2 FQNNGV. This CDR3 spans 16 amino acids. Method: immunoSEQ multiplex PCR; TCRdb's copy keeps in-frame clones and lacks some. This table holds over 200,000 clones, about 86% found once. Sequenced: peripheral blood. This TCR was sampled from an elderly man with acute or convalescent COVID-19. J is TRBJ1-3 and V is TRBV11-2; D possibly corresponds to TRBD1 (5 bases). CDR3 residues: CASSLVVGQIGNTIYF. The CDR3 bases are TGTGCCAGCAGCTTAGTGGTGGGGCAGATTGGAAACACCATATATTTT.